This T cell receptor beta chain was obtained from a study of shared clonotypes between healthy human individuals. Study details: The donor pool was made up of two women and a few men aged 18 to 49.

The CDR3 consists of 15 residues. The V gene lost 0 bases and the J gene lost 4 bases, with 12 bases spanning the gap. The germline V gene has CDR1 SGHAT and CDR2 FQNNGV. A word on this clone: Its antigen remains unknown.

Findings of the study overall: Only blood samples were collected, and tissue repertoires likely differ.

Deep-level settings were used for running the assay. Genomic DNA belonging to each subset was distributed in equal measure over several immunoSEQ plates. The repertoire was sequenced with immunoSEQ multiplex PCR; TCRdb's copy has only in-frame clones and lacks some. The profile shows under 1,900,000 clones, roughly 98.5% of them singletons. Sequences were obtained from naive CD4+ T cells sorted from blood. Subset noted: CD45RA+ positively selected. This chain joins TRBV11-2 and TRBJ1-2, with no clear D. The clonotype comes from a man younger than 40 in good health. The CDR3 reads CASSLEDRGFYGYTF. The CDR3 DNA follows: TGTGCCAGCAGCTTAGAGGACCGAGGTTTCTATGGCTACACCTTC.